This TCR beta chain was found in a study of T cell responses to AZD1222 COVID-19 vaccine. General study points: Epitopes outside B.1.351 and B.1.1.7 mutated regions reportedly drew nearly half of spike TCRs. Breadth and depth of Spike-specific TCRs rose after two AZD1222 doses.

Profiling relied on immunoSEQ multiplex PCR, and the TCRdb table lists in-frame clones only, not all of them. The sample has almost 55,000 clones, around 80% seen once. Note on this clone: Its antigen is as yet unknown.

Sequences were derived from peripheral blood, sampled on day 0 of AZD1222 vaccination. This sequence originates from an adult in good health.

CDR3 sequence: CASSQVQINTGELFF. CDR3 DNA: TGTGCCAGCAGCCAGGTCCAGATAAACACCGGGGAGCTGTTTTTT. The chain carries TRBV14 and TRBJ2-2, with D unclear. This CDR3 contains 15 residues. Germline assignment: CDR1 SGHDN and CDR2 FVKESK. The V end was cut by 3 bases, the J end by 2 bases, with 10 bases between.